This T cell receptor beta chain was observed in a study of regulatory T cells in long-lasting Graves disease. Germline CDR1 SGHTA, CDR2 FQGTGA. The CDR3 sequence is 15 residues long. Germline trimming cut 4 bases from V and 3 bases from J; bases unmatched to any gene: 6. This clonotype was observed many times. Assembly of TCR beta libraries relied on iRepertoire HTBI primers together with Arm-PCR of CDR3 regions. One entry per CDR3 protein, called by TCRdb with MiXCR from the multiplex PCR reads. The table includes 550,000 to 700,000 distinct CDR3 sequences, 15% to 20% detected once. The time point here: newly diagnosed GD, antithyroid drugs for less than 3 months. RNA extracted from PBMCs served as the sequencing template. The sample was also linked to a second study, of T cells in Graves' hyperthyroidism and ophthalmopathy.

The sequencing here drew on peripheral blood mononuclear cells (PBMCs), taken at new diagnosis, from a patient treated with antithyroid drugs. The chain is built from TRBV7-3 and TRBJ2-3; 8 bases map to TRBD1. This receptor was obtained from a man between 18 and 29 years old with Graves disease. The CDR3 DNA follows: TGTGCCAGCAGCTCTACAGGGGGAGTGACAGATACGCAGTATTTT. Encoded protein: CASSSTGGVTDTQYF.